Here is one T cell receptor (beta chain) with its context. The antigen is undetermined. The repertoire was sequenced with immunoSEQ multiplex PCR; TCRdb's copy has only in-frame clones and lacks some. The sample lists roughly 80,000 clones, roughly 80% seen once, with under 2% in the top ten. The data originate from a study of OX40 agonist ivuxolimab in advanced cancers. For the study at large: Every 2 weeks, patients received ivuxolimab intravenously, dosed at 0.01 to 10 mg/kg. Overall study findings and caveats: Expanded clones tended on average to be more numerous among CD8+ T cells than CD4+. Among expanded peripheral T cells, antigen specificity went undetermined. CD4+ and CD8+ T cells in blood underwent clonal expansion by week 6 at 0.1 to 3.0 mg/kg.

The CDR3 is made up of 14 amino acids. CDR1 KGHSH and CDR2 LQKENI come from the germline V gene. The junction had 2 bases not matched to a gene; V was cut back by 0 bases and J by 7 bases. The chain uses TRBV18 and TRBJ1-2, with 10 nucleotides matching TRBD1. This TCR was recovered from an adult with an advanced solid tumor such as melanoma, head and neck, liver or kidney cancer. The sequencing used CD4+ or CD8+ T cells sorted from blood, collected in a trial of the OX40 agonist ivuxolimab. CDR3 coding DNA: TGTGCCAGCTCACCACCGGGACAGGGGCTTGGCTACACCTTC. This sequence encodes CASSPPGQGLGYTF.